This T cell receptor beta chain was captured in a study of cytomegalovirus exposure and HLA in healthy donors. Regarding the study as a whole: There were some public TCRs occurring in many donors, but most TCR sequences were rare. A previous analysis found most TCR beta V segments productive roughly 87% or roughly 30% of the time. Beyond CMV serostatus, there was no information to go on about immune exposure. Cytomegalovirus association was assigned to about 150 TCR beta chains.

The length of the CDR3 is 13 residues. V was trimmed by 8 bases and J by 5 bases, leaving 13 bases between them. Per the germline V gene, CDR1 is MNHEY and CDR2 is SMNVEV (reference sequence). On this clone: What it binds is unknown.

PCR primers comprised 60 Vbeta and 13 Jbeta primers. Profiled with immunoSEQ multiplex PCR; TCRdb holds only in-frame clones, not every one. The table records roughly 200,000 clones, about 83% of them present only once. The sequencing input was PBMCs. The source is a female donor in good health and CMV-seronegative. The rearrangement links TRBV27 to TRBJ2-1; D is uncertain. The CDR3 loop reads CASETPGHNEQFF. In DNA form, the CDR3 reads TGTGCCAGCGAGACACCAGGTCACAATGAGCAGTTCTTC.